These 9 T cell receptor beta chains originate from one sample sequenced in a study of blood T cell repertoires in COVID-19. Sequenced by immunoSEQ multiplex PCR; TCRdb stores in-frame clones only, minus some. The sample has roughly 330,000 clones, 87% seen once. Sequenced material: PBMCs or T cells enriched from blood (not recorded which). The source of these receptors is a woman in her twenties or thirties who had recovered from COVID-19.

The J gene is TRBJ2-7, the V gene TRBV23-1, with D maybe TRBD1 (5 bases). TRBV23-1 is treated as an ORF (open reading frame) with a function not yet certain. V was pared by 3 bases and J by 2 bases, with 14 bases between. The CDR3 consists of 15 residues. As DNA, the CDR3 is TGCGCCAGCAGTCACTACCCGACAGACGCCTACGAGCAGTACTTC. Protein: CASSHYPTDAYEQYF.

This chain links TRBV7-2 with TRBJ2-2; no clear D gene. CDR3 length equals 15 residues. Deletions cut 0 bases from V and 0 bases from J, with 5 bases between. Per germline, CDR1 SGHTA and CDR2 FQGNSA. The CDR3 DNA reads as TGTGCCAGCAGCTTAGCCCAGGCGAACACCGGGGAGCTGTTTTTT. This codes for CASSLAQANTGELFF.

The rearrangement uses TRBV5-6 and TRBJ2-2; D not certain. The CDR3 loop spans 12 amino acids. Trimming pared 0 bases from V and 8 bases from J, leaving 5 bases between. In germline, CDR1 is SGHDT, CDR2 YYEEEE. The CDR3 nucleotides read TGTGCCAGCAGCTTGGTATTGGGGGAGCTGTTTTTT. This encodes CASSLVLGELFF.

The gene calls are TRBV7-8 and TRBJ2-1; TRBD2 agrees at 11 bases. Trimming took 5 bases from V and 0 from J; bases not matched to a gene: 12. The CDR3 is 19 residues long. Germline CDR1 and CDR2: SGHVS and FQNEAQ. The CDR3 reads CASSQRVLAGGGSYNEQFF. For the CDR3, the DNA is TGTGCCAGCAGCCAACGGGTCCTAGCGGGGGGTGGCTCCTACAATGAGCAGTTCTTC. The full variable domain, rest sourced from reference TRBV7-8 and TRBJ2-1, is GAGVSQSPRYKVAKRGQDVALRCDPISGHVSLFWYQQALGQGPEFLTYFQNEAQLDKSGLPSDRFFAERPEGSVSTLKIQRTQQEDSAVYLCASSQRVLAGGGSYNEQFFGPGTRLTVL.

The CDR3 reads CASSPRQRSNYEQYF. The CDR3 coding sequence is TGTGCCAGCAGTCCTCGACAACGCTCAAACTACGAGCAGTACTTC. The chain links TRBV28 to TRBJ2-7; unclear D gene. The CDR3 length is 15 residues. The germline V gene encodes CDR1 MDHEN and CDR2 SYDVKM. V lost 5 bases and J 3 bases, leaving 17 bases between the germline ends.

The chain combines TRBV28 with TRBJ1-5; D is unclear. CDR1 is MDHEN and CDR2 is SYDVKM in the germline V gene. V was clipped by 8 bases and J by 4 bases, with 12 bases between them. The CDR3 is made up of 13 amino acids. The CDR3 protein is CASQETGNQPQHF. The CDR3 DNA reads TGTGCCAGCCAGGAAACGGGGAATCAGCCCCAGCATTTT.

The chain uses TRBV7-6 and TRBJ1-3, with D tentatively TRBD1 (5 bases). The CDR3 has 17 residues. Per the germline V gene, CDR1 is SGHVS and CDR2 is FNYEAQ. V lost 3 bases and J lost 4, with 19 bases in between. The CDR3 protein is CASSFSQKGRSGNTIYF. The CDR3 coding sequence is TGTGCCAGCAGCTTCTCGCAGAAGGGGAGGTCCGGAAACACCATATATTTT.

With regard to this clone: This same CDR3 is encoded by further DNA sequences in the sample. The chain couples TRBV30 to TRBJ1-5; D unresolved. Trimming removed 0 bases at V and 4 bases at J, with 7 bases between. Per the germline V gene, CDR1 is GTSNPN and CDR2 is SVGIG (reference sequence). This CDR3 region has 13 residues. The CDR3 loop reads CAWSVRENQPQHF. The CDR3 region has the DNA TGTGCCTGGAGTGTACGAGAGAATCAGCCCCAGCATTTT.

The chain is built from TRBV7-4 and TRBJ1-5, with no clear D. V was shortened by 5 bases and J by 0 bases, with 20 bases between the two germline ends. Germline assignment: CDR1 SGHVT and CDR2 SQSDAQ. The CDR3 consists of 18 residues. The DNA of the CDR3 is TGTGCCAGCAGCGGGAGAAGCAGAGACAATTATAGCAATCAGCCCCAGCATTTT. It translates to CASSGRSRDNYSNQPQHF.